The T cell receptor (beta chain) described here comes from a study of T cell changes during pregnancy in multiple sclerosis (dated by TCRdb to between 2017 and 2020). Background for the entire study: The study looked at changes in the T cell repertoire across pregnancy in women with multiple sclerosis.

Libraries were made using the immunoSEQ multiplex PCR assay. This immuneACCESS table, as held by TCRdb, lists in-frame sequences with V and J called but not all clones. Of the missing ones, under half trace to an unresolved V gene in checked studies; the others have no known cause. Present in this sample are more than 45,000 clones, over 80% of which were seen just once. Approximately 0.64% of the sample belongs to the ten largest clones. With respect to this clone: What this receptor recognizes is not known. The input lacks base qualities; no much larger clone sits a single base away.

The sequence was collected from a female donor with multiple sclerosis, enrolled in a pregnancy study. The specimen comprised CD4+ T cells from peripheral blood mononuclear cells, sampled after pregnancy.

The DNA sequence follows: TGTGCCAGCTCTTCAATCACAGATACGCAGTATTTT. This sequence encodes CASSSITDTQYF. The chain couples TRBV18 to TRBJ2-3; the D gene is unclear. The junction carries 6 bases between V and J, which are trimmed by 6 bases and 2 bases respectively. From a lookup of the germline V gene, CDR1 and CDR2 are KGHSH and LQKENI. Including cysteine and phenylalanine, the CDR3 has 12 amino acids. Only the CDR3 part of the read is kept: 36 bases, read in frame from the first base.